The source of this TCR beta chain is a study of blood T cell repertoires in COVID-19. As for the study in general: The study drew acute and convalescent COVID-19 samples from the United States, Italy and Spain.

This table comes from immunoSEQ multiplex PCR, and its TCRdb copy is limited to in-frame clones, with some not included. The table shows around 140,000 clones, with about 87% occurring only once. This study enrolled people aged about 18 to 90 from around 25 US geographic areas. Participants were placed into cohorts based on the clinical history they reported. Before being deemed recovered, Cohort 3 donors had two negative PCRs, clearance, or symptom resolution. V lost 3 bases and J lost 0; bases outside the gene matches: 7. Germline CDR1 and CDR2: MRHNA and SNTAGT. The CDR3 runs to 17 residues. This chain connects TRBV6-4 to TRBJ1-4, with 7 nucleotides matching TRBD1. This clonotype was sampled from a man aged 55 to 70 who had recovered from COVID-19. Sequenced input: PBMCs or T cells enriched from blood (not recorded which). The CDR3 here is CASSDFSGGPTNEKLFF. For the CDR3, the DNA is TGTGCCAGCAGTGATTTCTCAGGGGGACCAACTAATGAAAAACTGTTTTTT.